Following are 13 T cell receptor beta chains from one sample sequenced in a study of cytomegalovirus exposure and HLA in healthy donors. PCR primers comprised 60 Vbeta and 13 Jbeta primers. Using immunoSEQ multiplex PCR, the repertoire was profiled, and TCRdb retains in-frame clones only, with some absent. This table holds fewer than 200,000 clones, roughly two thirds found once. Sequencing used PBMCs. The source is a woman aged 25 to 39 in good health and CMV-seronegative.

The V gene is TRBV9, the J gene TRBJ2-1; 7 nucleotides align to TRBD1. The CDR3 runs 14 residues. After removal of 6 bases from V and 6 bases from J, the junction contained 9 bases not matched to a gene. Germline V gene sequence: CDR1 SGDLS, CDR2 YYNGEE. The CDR3 sequence is CASNRQGALNEQFF. The CDR3 coding sequence is TGTGCCAGCAATCGACAGGGTGCTCTCAATGAGCAGTTCTTC.

DNA for the CDR3: TGTGCCAGCAGTTTATCGGCGGAGAGCAATCAGCCCCAGCATTTT. Protein: CASSLSAESNQPQHF. V usage is TRBV27 and J usage is TRBJ1-5; no clear D gene. The V and J ends lost 0 bases and 1 base respectively, with 7 bases between them. Germline CDR1 MNHEY, CDR2 SMNVEV (reference sequence). The CDR3 spans 15 residues.

The chain couples TRBV5-5 to TRBJ1-2; D is possibly TRBD1 (6 bases). Trimming took 4 bases from V and 5 from J, leaving 18 bases between them. Germline V lookup: CDR1 SGHKS, CDR2 YYEKEE (reference sequence). The CDR3 has 15 residues. The DNA of the CDR3 is TGTGCCAGCAGCCGGACAGTATTTGAGGGTTATGGCTACACCTTC. It codes for CASSRTVFEGYGYTF.

Concerning this clone itself: Other nucleotide sequences in the sample specify the same CDR3. V and J are TRBV5-4 and TRBJ1-1; possible D gene TRBD1, 6 bases. CDR3 length: 14 residues. CDR1 is SGHNT, CDR2 YYREEE, per germline (reference sequence). Trimming removed 0 bases from V and 2 bases from J, with 8 bases in between. DNA for the CDR3: TGTGCCAGCAGCTTGGACAGGGCTAACACTGAAGCTTTCTTT. This gives the protein CASSLDRANTEAFF.

This clone turned up a few times. The gene calls are TRBV5-1 and TRBJ2-7; TRBD1 matches 7 bases. The J segment lost 4 bases and the V segment lost 4 bases, leaving 5 bases of the junction unmatched. CDR3 length: 13 residues. Per the germline V gene, CDR1 is SGHRS and CDR2 is YFSETQ. The CDR3 nucleotides are TGCGCCAGCAGCGGGGACAGAATTTACGAGCAGTACTTC. It encodes CASSGDRIYEQYF. The variable domain in full, completed from reference TRBV5-1 and TRBJ2-7, reads KAGVTQTPRYLIKTRGQQVTLSCSPISGHRSVSWYQQTPGQGLQFLFEYFSETQRNKGNFPGRFSGRQFSNSRSEMNVSTLELGDSALYLCASSGDRIYEQYFGPGTRLTVT.

The chain couples TRBV6-1 to TRBJ1-6; tentative D call: TRBD1 (6 bases). Germline values: CDR1 MNHNS, CDR2 SASEGT. The CDR3 loop spans 15 amino acids. Trimming shortened V by 6 bases and J by 3 bases, and 12 bases separated the two germline ends. CDR3: CASRNMDSYNSPLHF. The CDR3 DNA reads TGTGCCAGCAGAAATATGGACAGCTATAATTCACCCCTCCACTTT.

This chain's CDR3 is CASSLWGGQGTDTQYF. Here the CDR3 DNA reads TGTGCCAGCAGCTTGTGGGGCGGACAGGGGACAGATACGCAGTATTTT. The rearrangement links TRBV5-6 to TRBJ2-3; 9 bases are shared with TRBD1. The CDR3 spans 16 residues. Germline V gene data show CDR1 as SGHDT and CDR2 as YYEEEE. The junction had 6 bases not matched to a gene; V was cut back by 1 base and J by 3 bases.

V usage is TRBV5-6 and J usage is TRBJ1-1, with 8 bases aligning to TRBD1. Germline V gene lookup returns CDR1 SGHDT and CDR2 YYEEEE. The CDR3 is made up of 14 amino acids. Losses at the gene ends were 4 bases for V and 6 bases for J; bases not matched to a gene: 8. The CDR3 loop reads CASSIGQGGSEAFF. CDR3 bases: TGTGCCAGCAGCATCGGACAGGGTGGTTCTGAAGCTTTCTTT.

This sequence joins TRBV25-1 and TRBJ1-1; perhaps TRBD1 as D (6 bases). CDR1 and CDR2 (germline): MGHDK, SYGVNS. V was cut by 5 bases and J by 3 bases, with 16 bases left in between. The CDR3 runs to 15 residues. The CDR3 nucleotides read TGTGCCAGCAGTCCCATACAGGGAAGGGACACTGAAGCTTTCTTT. This encodes CASSPIQGRDTEAFF.

This chain joins TRBV7-3 and TRBJ2-7; 7 bases line up with TRBD2. This CDR3 has 16 amino acids. The J segment lost 3 bases and the V segment lost 2 bases, leaving 10 bases of the junction unmatched. Germline V gives CDR1 SGHTA, CDR2 FQGTGA. This chain's CDR3 is CASSLRGRAAVYEQYF. CDR3 coding DNA: TGTGCCAGCAGCTTACGAGGGAGGGCCGCGGTCTACGAGCAGTACTTC.

The rearrangement links TRBV13 to TRBJ2-7; the D gene is possibly TRBD1 (6 bases). Germline V CDR1 and CDR2: PRHDT, FYEKMQ (reference sequence). The V end was cut by 0 bases, the J end by 3 bases, with 27 bases between. There are 20 residues in the CDR3. CDR3 coding DNA: TGTGCCAGCAGCTTAGGGAGCCTTTTCCCCTCAGGGGCGAATTTCTACGAGCAGTACTTC. This translates into CASSLGSLFPSGANFYEQYF.

V gene TRBV7-9 combines with J gene TRBJ2-7; possibly TRBD1 for D (5 bases). V lost 4 bases and J lost 4, with 14 bases in between. The CDR3 loop spans 14 amino acids. CDR1 is SEHNR, CDR2 FQNEAQ, per germline (reference sequence). The CDR3, as DNA: TGTGCCAGCAGCTCGGCGACAGAACCATACGAGCAGTACTTC. It codes for CASSSATEPYEQYF. The full variable domain, its missing parts supplied by reference TRBV7-9 and TRBJ2-7, is DTGVSQNPRHKITKRGQNVTFRCDPISEHNRLYWYRQTLGQGPEFLTYFQNEAQLEKSRLLSDRFSAERPKGSFSTLEIQRTEQGDSAMYLCASSSATEPYEQYFGPGTRLTVT.

The chain employs TRBV10-2 and TRBJ2-1, with 13 bases matching TRBD2. V shed 7 bases and J 4 bases; nucleotides not matched to a gene: 4. The CDR3 contains 15 residues. Germline V lookup: CDR1 WSHSY, CDR2 SAAADI. CDR3 sequence reads: CASTQGLAGYNEQFF. CDR3 bases: TGCGCCAGCACCCAGGGACTAGCGGGATACAATGAGCAGTTCTTC.